This entry describes one T cell receptor (beta chain). Its antigen is not identified. Generated by immunoSEQ multiplex PCR, the TCRdb table keeps only in-frame clones and is missing some. This repertoire shows 130,000 or so clones, 85% to 95% found once; its top ten account for around 6.6%. V lost 0 bases, J lost 1 base, and 19 bases lay in between. The CDR3 is 18 residues long. CDR1 and CDR2 (germline): MGHRA, YSYEKL. This entry belongs to a study of T cell responses to AZD1222 COVID-19 vaccine. Points from the study as a whole: Only five or six individuals given AZD1222 were seropositive at baseline. Spike as a whole was targeted by vaccine-associated CD4 TCRs, dominant at 160-218 and 743-854. The donor group comprised mostly white British people and more females; the analysis possibly underestimated clonal diversity.

The chain couples TRBV4-1 to TRBJ2-7, with D perhaps assigned TRBD1 or TRBD2 (5 bases each). The sequences come from peripheral blood, collected on day 0 of AZD1222 vaccination. The clonotype originates from an adult in good health. The CDR3 sequence: CASSQEKRGYRMSYEQYF. The CDR3 DNA is TGCGCCAGCAGCCAAGAAAAACGGGGCTACCGGATGTCCTACGAGCAGTACTTC.